This paragraph reports one TCR beta chain. Only in-frame clones appear in the TCRdb table, and some are missing; sequencing was by immunoSEQ multiplex PCR. Seen here are about 1.5 million clones, under 99% observed once, and the top ten hold around 0.47%. The data are from a study of shared clonotypes between healthy human individuals. The CDR3 totals 15 residues. The ends were cut back, 3 bases at V and 3 bases at J, with 12 bases in the middle. Germline V gene data show CDR1 as MDHEN and CDR2 as SYDVKM. Sequenced input: naive CD4+ T cells sorted from blood. The subset: CD45RA+ positively selected. The chain couples TRBV28 to TRBJ1-5; D unclear. The source of this sequence is a man younger than 40 in good health. CDR3: CASSLSQAINQPQHF. The CDR3 nucleotides are TGTGCCAGCAGTTTGTCCCAGGCGATCAATCAGCCCCAGCATTTT. Based on the CDR3 plus reference TRBV28 and TRBJ1-5, the full variable domain is DVKVTQSSRYLVKRTGEKVFLECVQDMDHENMFWYRQDPGLGLRLIYFSYDVKMKEKGDIPEGYSVSREKKERFSLILESASTNQTSMYLCASSLSQAINQPQHFGDGTRLSIL.